This TCR beta chain derives from a study of early T cells in non-severe SARS-CoV-2 infection. Study-wide background: Bulk RNA isolated from unsorted whole blood underwent sequencing; chains were not paired. Findings and limits, study-wide: Comparison of clonotypes with VDJdb favored anti-spike CD8 responses while missing private and CD4 specificities.

In the case of this clonotype: Its matching antigen is unknown.

The CDR3 spans 14 residues. Germline loops: CDR1 LNHDA, CDR2 SQIVND (reference sequence). Trimming took off 5 bases at V and 5 bases at J, with 15 bases between the two ends. Separate cDNA molecules each had unique molecular identifiers attached to them. TCRdb analysed the 5' RACE reads with MiXCR anew, one entry per CDR3 protein. The sample consists of about 27,000 distinct CDR3 sequences, roughly 5.9% of them appearing once. Sequenced input: whole blood. The V call is TRBV19, the J call TRBJ1-1; D might be TRBD1 (6 bases). This clonotype was sampled from an adult who was a healthcare worker with PCR-confirmed SARS-CoV-2 infection or an uninfected control (not recorded which). This CDR3 reads CASSVHPRGTEAFF. CDR3 in DNA: TGTGCCAGTAGTGTCCACCCCAGGGGTACTGAAGCTTTCTTT.